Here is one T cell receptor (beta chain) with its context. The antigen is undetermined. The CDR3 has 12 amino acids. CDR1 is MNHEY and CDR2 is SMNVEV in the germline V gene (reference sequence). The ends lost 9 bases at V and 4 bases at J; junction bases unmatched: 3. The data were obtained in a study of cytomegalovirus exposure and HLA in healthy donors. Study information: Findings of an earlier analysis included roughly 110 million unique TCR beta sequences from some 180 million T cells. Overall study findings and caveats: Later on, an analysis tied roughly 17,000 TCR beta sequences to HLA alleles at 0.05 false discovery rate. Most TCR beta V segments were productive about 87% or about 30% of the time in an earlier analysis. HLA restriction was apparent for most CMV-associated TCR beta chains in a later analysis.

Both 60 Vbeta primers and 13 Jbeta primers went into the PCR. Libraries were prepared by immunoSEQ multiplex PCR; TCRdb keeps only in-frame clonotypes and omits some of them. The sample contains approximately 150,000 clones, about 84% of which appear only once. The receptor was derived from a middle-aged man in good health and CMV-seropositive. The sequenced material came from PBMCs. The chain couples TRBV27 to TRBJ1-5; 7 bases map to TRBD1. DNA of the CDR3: TGTGCCAGTCAACAGGGGAATCAGCCCCAGCATTTT. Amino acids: CASQQGNQPQHF.